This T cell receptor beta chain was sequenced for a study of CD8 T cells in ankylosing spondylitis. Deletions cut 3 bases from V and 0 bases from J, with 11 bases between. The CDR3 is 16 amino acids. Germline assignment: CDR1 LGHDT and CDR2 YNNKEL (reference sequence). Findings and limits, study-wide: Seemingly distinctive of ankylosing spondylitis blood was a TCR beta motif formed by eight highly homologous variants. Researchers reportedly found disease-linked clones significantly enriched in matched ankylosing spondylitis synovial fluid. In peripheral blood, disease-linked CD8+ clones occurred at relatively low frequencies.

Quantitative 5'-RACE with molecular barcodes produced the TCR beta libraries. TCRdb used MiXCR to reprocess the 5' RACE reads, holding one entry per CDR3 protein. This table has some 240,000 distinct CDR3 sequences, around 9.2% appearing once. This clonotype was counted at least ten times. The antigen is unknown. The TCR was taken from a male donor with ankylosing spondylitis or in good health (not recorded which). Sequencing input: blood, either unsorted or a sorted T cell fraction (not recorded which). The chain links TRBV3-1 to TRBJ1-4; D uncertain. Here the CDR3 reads CASSHPLGATNEKLFF. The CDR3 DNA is TGTGCCAGCAGCCATCCCCTGGGTGCAACTAATGAAAAACTGTTTTTT.